The next 19 T cell receptor beta chains were all read from a single sample in a study of T cell responses to AZD1222 COVID-19 vaccine. TCRdb's table, derived via immunoSEQ multiplex PCR, lists solely in-frame clones and lacks some. Of roughly 99,000 clones in the sample, 89% are singletons; the top ten hold roughly 7%. The specimen was peripheral blood, collected on day 0 of AZD1222 vaccination. All receptors come from an adult in good health.

V usage is TRBV7-3 and J usage is TRBJ1-2, with D possibly matching TRBD1 (6 bases). CDR3 length: 12 residues. The germline CDR1 and CDR2 sequences are SGHTA and FQGTGA. Trimming cost V 5 bases and J 10 bases, with 14 bases left between them. CDR3 coding DNA: TGTGCCAGCAGCCCCCCGGGGGGGGCCTACACCTTC. This sequence encodes CASSPPGGAYTF.

The chain has TRBV24-1 and TRBJ2-1, with TRBD1 identical over 9 bases. This CDR3 is 15 amino acids long. Germline values: CDR1 KGHDR, CDR2 SFDVKD. Trimming at V came to 0 bases and at J to 10 bases, leaving 6 bases not matched to a gene. CDR3 sequence reads: CATSDLGQGQHEQFF. The CDR3 DNA reads as TGTGCCACCAGTGATTTGGGACAGGGGCAACACGAGCAGTTCTTC.

This chain links TRBV9 with TRBJ1-3; possible D gene TRBD1, 5 bases. Germline CDR1 SGDLS, CDR2 YYNGEE. The CDR3 runs 15 residues. V was trimmed by 3 bases and J by 4 bases, leaving 14 bases between them. This chain's CDR3 is CASSADNGYGNTIYF. The CDR3 DNA follows: TGTGCCAGCAGCGCGGACAATGGGTACGGAAACACCATATATTTT.

J is TRBJ2-3 and V is TRBV4-3, with D hard to call. Germline-derived CDR1 and CDR2 are LGHNA and YSLEER. This CDR3 region has 15 residues. Between the trimmed V and J ends, which lost 0 bases and 0 bases, there was a span of 7 bases. CDR3 amino acids: CASSQDYSSTDTQYF. DNA for the CDR3: TGCGCCAGCAGCCAAGATTACAGTAGCACAGATACGCAGTATTTT.

V gene TRBV11-2 combines with J gene TRBJ1-2; TRBD1 might be the D (6 bases). Germline V CDR1 and CDR2: SGHAT, FQNNGV. V lost 3 bases and J 2 bases, leaving 10 bases between the germline ends. The CDR3 runs to 14 residues. CDR3 residues: CASSLRGENYGYTF. The CDR3 coding sequence is TGTGCCAGCAGCTTGAGGGGGGAGAACTATGGCTACACCTTC.

The V gene is TRBV5-1, the J gene TRBJ1-2, with D perhaps TRBD1 (5 bases). Trimming removed 1 base from V and 3 bases from J, with 7 bases in between. This CDR3 region has 13 residues. Germline V gives CDR1 SGHRS, CDR2 YFSETQ. The CDR3 protein is CASSLSGDYGYTF. CDR3 nucleotide sequence: TGCGCCAGCAGCTTGTCGGGGGACTATGGCTACACCTTC.

J is TRBJ2-5 and V is TRBV27; tentatively, D is TRBD2 (6 bases). The CDR3 extends over 16 amino acids. Germline V CDR1 and CDR2: MNHEY, SMNVEV (reference sequence). V was clipped by 3 bases and J by 1 base, with 15 bases between them. CDR3 region: CASSFAAGLPQETQYF. In DNA, the CDR3 is TGTGCCAGCAGTTTTGCGGCGGGGCTTCCCCAAGAGACCCAGTACTTC.

The CDR3 protein is CASSEVKYTGANVLTF. The DNA of the CDR3 is TGTGCCAGCAGTGAGGTCAAGTACACTGGGGCCAACGTCCTGACTTTC. This chain connects TRBV25-1 to TRBJ2-6; D uncertain. Trimming removed 3 bases from V and 2 bases from J, with 11 bases in between. The CDR3 runs 16 residues. Looked up from germline, CDR1 is MGHDK and CDR2 is SYGVNS.

The CDR3 DNA reads TGTGCCAGCAGTGTTAACAGGGCCGCCAGCTCCTACGAGCAGTACTTC. It yields the protein CASSVNRAASSYEQYF. The rearrangement joins TRBV6-1 to TRBJ2-7, with D possibly matching TRBD1 (6 bases). The CDR3 spans 16 residues. CDR1 is MNHNS and CDR2 is SASEGT in the germline V gene. Trimming pared 4 bases from V and 0 bases from J, leaving 16 bases between.

V usage is TRBV29-1 and J usage is TRBJ1-1, with TRBD1 matching over 7 bases. Germline loops: CDR1 SQVTM, CDR2 ANQGSEA. The CDR3 covers 13 residues. Trimming at V came to 7 bases and at J to 4 bases, leaving 9 bases not matched to a gene. In nucleotides, the CDR3 is TGCAGCGGCCAGACAGGGAGGAGCACTGAAGCTTTCTTT. It encodes CSGQTGRSTEAFF.

The chain is built from TRBV28 and TRBJ1-2, with a tentative D call TRBD1 (5 bases). The CDR3 covers 15 residues. Trimming took 6 bases from V and 8 from J, leaving 22 bases between them. Germline V gene data show CDR1 as MDHEN and CDR2 as SYDVKM. CDR3 region: CASSPNPRGIRGYTF. The CDR3 DNA reads TGTGCCAGCAGCCCCAACCCAAGGGGTATCCGCGGCTACACCTTC.

Only one count was recorded for this clone. J is TRBJ2-7 and V is TRBV9; D gene uncertain. The V end lost 0 bases, the J end lost 5 bases, and 6 bases lay between the germline ends. CDR1 and CDR2 (germline): SGDLS, YYNGEE. The CDR3 has 12 residues. The DNA of the CDR3 is TGTGCCAGCAGCGTAGACCACCACGAGCAGTACTTC. Translation gives CASSVDHHEQYF.

This chain links TRBV24-1 with TRBJ2-2, with 9 bases aligning to TRBD2. The CDR3 runs to 15 residues. From germline, CDR1 is KGHDR and CDR2 SFDVKD. The CDR3 sequence: CVEAGAGGSTGELFF. DNA of the CDR3: TGTGTAGAAGCGGGGGCGGGAGGGAGCACCGGGGAGCTGTTTTTT.

The rearrangement uses TRBV7-8 and TRBJ2-2; perhaps TRBD2 as D (6 bases). Deletions cut 0 bases from V and 4 bases from J, with 9 bases between. CDR1 is SGHVS and CDR2 is FQNEAQ in the germline V gene. The CDR3 has 15 amino acids. The CDR3: CASSLAERATGELFF. For the CDR3, the DNA is TGTGCCAGCAGCTTAGCGGAGCGGGCCACCGGGGAGCTGTTTTTT.

The gene calls are TRBV7-3 and TRBJ1-2; D not certain. CDR1 and CDR2 (germline): SGHTA, FQGTGA. The CDR3 extends over 13 amino acids. With 2 bases removed from V and 7 bases from J, the gap between germline ends came to 11 bases. As DNA, the CDR3 is TGTGCCAGCAGCTTACGACACGATGGTGGCTACACCTTC. Translated: CASSLRHDGGYTF.

Only one count was recorded for this clone. The chain combines TRBV19 with TRBJ2-5; the match to TRBD2 covers 7 bases. V shed 3 bases and J 2 bases; nucleotides not matched to a gene: 9. This CDR3 is 16 amino acids long. Germline CDR1 is LNHDA and CDR2 is SQIVND (reference sequence). The CDR3 loop is CASSMASGAEQETQYF. CDR3 coding DNA: TGTGCCAGTAGTATGGCCAGCGGGGCTGAACAAGAGACCCAGTACTTC. The variable domain in full, completed from reference TRBV19 and TRBJ2-5, reads DGGITQSPKYLFRKEGQNVTLSCEQNLNHDAMYWYRQDPGQGLRLIYYSQIVNDFQKGDIAEGYSVSREKKESFPLTVTSAQKNPTAFYLCASSMASGAEQETQYFGPGTRLLVL.

The genes are TRBV19 and TRBJ1-3, with a possible D match to TRBD1 (5 bases). Trimming removed 7 bases from V and 2 bases from J, with 12 bases in between. From germline, CDR1 is LNHDA and CDR2 SQIVND (reference sequence). This CDR3 is built from 14 residues. DNA for the CDR3: TGTGCCAGTAAACCCATACAGGCTGGAAACACCATATATTTT. It is translated as CASKPIQAGNTIYF.

The chain is built from TRBV6-5 and TRBJ2-7, with 7 bases aligning to TRBD2. The germline gives CDR1 MNHEY, CDR2 SVGAGI. The CDR3 covers 15 residues. V lost 8 bases, J lost 1 base, and 11 bases stayed unmatched. The CDR3, as DNA: TGTGCCAGCTCTAGGGGAGGGAGTCGGTCCTACGAGCAGTACTTC. Encoded protein: CASSRGGSRSYEQYF.

This chain joins TRBV28 and TRBJ2-5; 14 nucleotides agree with TRBD2. The CDR3 is 18 amino acids. Trimming took 2 bases from V and 0 from J; bases not matched to a gene: 5. The germline V gene encodes CDR1 MDHEN and CDR2 SYDVKM. The CDR3 sequence: CASSLKTSGRAYQETQYF. Here the CDR3 DNA reads TGTGCCAGCAGTTTAAAGACTAGCGGGAGGGCGTACCAAGAGACCCAGTACTTC. The full variable domain, with the rest looked up from reference TRBV28 and TRBJ2-5, is DVKVTQSSRYLVKRTGEKVFLECVQDMDHENMFWYRQDPGLGLRLIYFSYDVKMKEKGDIPEGYSVSREKKERFSLILESASTNQTSMYLCASSLKTSGRAYQETQYFGPGTRLLVL.